These 23 T cell receptor beta chains were all obtained from the same sample, sequenced in a study of shared clonotypes between healthy human individuals. Clones were sequenced by immunoSEQ multiplex PCR, and TCRdb holds only the in-frame ones, with some missing. Of hundreds of thousands of clones in the sample, approximately 80% are singletons; the top ten hold 12%. Sequences were obtained from PBMCs. These receptors were collected from a woman aged 40-49 years in good health. Some clones in this sample may be carry-over from other donors' samples.

Concerning this clone: The same CDR3 is also encoded by other DNA sequences in this sample. The V gene is TRBV28, the J gene TRBJ1-2, with TRBD1 matching 8 bases. This CDR3 is built from 17 residues. Germline V gives CDR1 MDHEN, CDR2 SYDVKM. Germline trimming cut 6 bases from V and 3 bases from J; bases unmatched to any gene: 15. The CDR3: CASSLRTGSVVHYGYTF. CDR3 nucleotide sequence: TGTGCCAGCAGCCTACGGACAGGGAGCGTCGTTCACTATGGCTACACCTTC.

The chain combines TRBV9 with TRBJ2-1; TRBD2 matches at 8 bases. Germline CDR1 reads SGDLS; CDR2 reads YYNGEE. The CDR3 is made up of 15 amino acids. J gave up 6 bases and V 3 bases, and 8 bases lay outside the gene matches. CDR3 nucleotides: TGTGCCAGCAGCGATAGCGGGACCTCGTTCAATGAGCAGTTCTTC. This codes for CASSDSGTSFNEQFF.

This clone was found once. The chain couples TRBV28 to TRBJ1-3, with D unclear. Germline CDR1 reads MDHEN; CDR2 reads SYDVKM. This CDR3 has 13 amino acids. With 4 bases removed from V and 5 bases from J, the gap between germline ends came to 9 bases. The CDR3 DNA reads as TGTGCCAGCAGTTACGGATCTAGAAACACCATATATTTT. It translates to CASSYGSRNTIYF.

The chain links TRBV5-6 to TRBJ2-7; 7 bases agree with TRBD2. The germline V gene encodes CDR1 SGHDT and CDR2 YYEEEE. V gave up 4 bases and J gave up 7 bases; unmatched junction bases: 8. This CDR3 contains 13 residues. The CDR3 protein is CASSPVGAGEQYF. As DNA, the CDR3 is TGTGCCAGCAGCCCTGTGGGAGCGGGGGAGCAGTACTTC.

The V call is TRBV7-9, the J call TRBJ2-5; tentative D call: TRBD2 (6 bases). The ends were cut back, 7 bases at V and 2 bases at J, with 11 bases in the middle. The CDR3 has 13 residues. The germline V gene encodes CDR1 SEHNR and CDR2 FQNEAQ (reference sequence). The CDR3 nucleotides read TGTGCCAGCACTCCGGGGGAGCAAGAGACCCAGTACTTC. This sequence encodes CASTPGEQETQYF.

As for this clone: One base separates it from a far larger clone, so it is likely a read error. The chain uses TRBV18 and TRBJ2-5, with no clear D. The CDR3 runs to 16 residues. CDR1 is KGHSH and CDR2 is LQKENI in the germline V gene. CDR3 DNA: TGTGCCAGCTCACCACCGGTCTCGGTGGGGTCAGAGACCCGGTACTTC. This encodes CASSPPVSVGSETRYF.

The chain recombines TRBV7-2 with TRBJ1-2; D might be TRBD1 (5 bases). This CDR3 contains 16 residues. Trimming pared 7 bases from V and 4 bases from J, leaving 22 bases between. CDR1 is SGHTA, CDR2 FQGNSA, per germline. CDR3 DNA sequence: TGTGCCAGCACCCTAGGGCCCCCTCAGCAGGGCTATGGCTACACCTTC. Its protein product is CASTLGPPQQGYGYTF.

The chain has TRBV2 and TRBJ2-7; D is perhaps TRBD2 (5 bases). V was pared by 4 bases and J by 0 bases, with 10 bases between. CDR1 SNHLY and CDR2 FYNNEI come from the germline V gene. The CDR3 spans 14 residues. CDR3 nucleotides: TGTGCCAGCAGTGTACGGACTGCCTCCTACGAGCAGTACTTC. As protein: CASSVRTASYEQYF.

This clone is a singleton in its sample. The chain is built from TRBV19 and TRBJ1-1, with D tentatively TRBD1 (6 bases). The CDR3 is 15 residues long. The germline CDR1 and CDR2 sequences are LNHDA and SQIVND (reference sequence). The V end was cut by 3 bases, the J end by 4 bases, with 15 bases between. The CDR3 DNA follows: TGTGCCAGTAGTATGATACAGGGAGGCCGCACTGAAGCTTTCTTT. Encoded protein: CASSMIQGGRTEAFF.

Concerning this clone itself: The same CDR3 arises from other DNA sequences in this sample as well. The chain joins TRBV15 to TRBJ2-7; D not certain. This CDR3 region has 12 residues. The germline gives CDR1 LNHNV, CDR2 YYDKDF (reference sequence). Trimming cost V 1 base and J 4 bases, with 5 bases left between them. The CDR3 protein is CATSRVGYEQYF. The CDR3 nucleotides read TGTGCCACCAGCAGAGTAGGTTACGAGCAGTACTTC.

This rearrangement joins TRBV29-1 to TRBJ2-7; D may be TRBD2 (5 bases). With 4 bases removed from V and 5 bases from J, the gap between germline ends came to 15 bases. Looked up from germline, CDR1 is SQVTM and CDR2 is ANQGSEA. CDR3 length: 13 amino acids. The CDR3 spells CSVGKGDYNEQYF. The CDR3, as DNA: TGCAGCGTTGGAAAGGGCGACTACAACGAGCAGTACTTC.

The V gene is TRBV6-6, the J gene TRBJ1-1, with D hard to call. CDR1 and CDR2 (germline): MNHNY, SVGAGI (reference sequence). Trimming removed 0 bases at V and 1 base at J, with 9 bases between. The CDR3 extends over 15 amino acids. CDR3 sequence reads: CASSYSKRENTEAFF. The CDR3 DNA sequence: TGTGCCAGCAGTTACTCGAAGCGGGAGAACACTGAAGCTTTCTTT.

This clone has more than one count but fewer than ten. The chain links TRBV19 to TRBJ1-1, with 7 bases fitting TRBD1. V lost 6 bases and J lost 10; bases outside the gene matches: 8. From germline, CDR1 is LNHDA and CDR2 SQIVND (reference sequence). CDR3 length equals 12 residues. The CDR3 region has the DNA TGTGCCAGTAGCACTAGACAGGGCAGAGCTTTCTTT. Encoded protein: CASSTRQGRAFF.

The chain combines TRBV2 with TRBJ1-2; TRBD1 is a possible D gene (5 bases). In germline, CDR1 is SNHLY, CDR2 FYNNEI. V dropped 6 bases and J dropped 2 bases, with 10 bases sitting between them. This CDR3 has 13 residues. CDR3 DNA: TGTGCCAGCAGAAAGGACATCAACTATGGCTACACCTTC. Residues: CASRKDINYGYTF.

This clone showed up just a few times. The V call is TRBV18, the J call TRBJ2-1, with a possible D match to TRBD1 (5 bases). The germline V and J ends were trimmed by 0 bases and 9 bases, with 9 bases remaining between them. The CDR3 has 13 amino acids. In germline, CDR1 is KGHSH, CDR2 LQKENI. This chain's CDR3 is CASSPPFRGEQFF. DNA for the CDR3: TGTGCCAGCTCACCACCGTTTAGGGGTGAGCAGTTCTTC.

The V and J genes are TRBV28 and TRBJ1-2; weak D call: TRBD1 (5 bases). The CDR3 runs 15 residues. With 5 bases removed from V and 3 bases from J, the gap between germline ends came to 16 bases. Germline V gene lookup returns CDR1 MDHEN and CDR2 SYDVKM. This chain's CDR3 is CASSPGGRADYGYTF. The CDR3 nucleotides are TGTGCCAGCAGTCCCGGAGGCAGGGCCGACTATGGCTACACCTTC.

This clone was observed many times. At the DNA level, this CDR3 is encoded by other sequences in the same sample as well. The chain couples TRBV25-1 to TRBJ1-6, with D perhaps matching TRBD1 (5 bases). Germline lookup yields CDR1 MGHDK and CDR2 SYGVNS. Trimming cost V 6 bases and J 8 bases, with 8 bases left between them. CDR3 size: 12 residues. In nucleotides, the CDR3 is TGTGCCAGCAGGGACATAGATTCACCCCTCCACTTT. Amino acids: CASRDIDSPLHF.

This clone was detected a few times. The gene calls are TRBV19 and TRBJ2-7, with D perhaps TRBD1 or TRBD2 (5 bases each). The germline V gene has CDR1 LNHDA and CDR2 SQIVND (reference sequence). Between the trimmed V and J ends, which lost 4 bases and 6 bases, there was a span of 19 bases. The CDR3 totals 15 residues. The CDR3 loop is CASSTRPGTDTEQYF. The CDR3 DNA is TGTGCCAGTAGTACGAGACCCGGGACCGATACCGAGCAGTACTTC.

This clone turned up a few times. This chain joins TRBV5-6 and TRBJ2-5; 9 positions match TRBD2. Unmatched junction bases numbered 5, after V lost 3 bases and J lost 5 bases. Germline V lookup: CDR1 SGHDT, CDR2 YYEEEE. This CDR3 has 14 amino acids. The chain's CDR3 is CASSSAGGSETQYF. The DNA for the CDR3 is TGTGCCAGCAGCTCAGCGGGAGGATCGGAGACCCAGTACTTC.

The chain links TRBV6-1 to TRBJ1-3; D is unresolved. Trimming took 3 bases from V and 4 from J, leaving 19 bases between them. Per the germline V gene, CDR1 is MNHNS and CDR2 is SASEGT. This CDR3 spans 17 amino acids. CDR3 sequence reads: CASSEFKGGYYGNTIYF. CDR3 nucleotide sequence: TGTGCCAGCAGTGAGTTCAAGGGAGGCTATTACGGAAACACCATATATTTT.

The chain carries TRBV10-3 and TRBJ2-7; 15 positions match TRBD2. The CDR3 is made up of 16 amino acids. V was clipped by 4 bases and J by 6 bases; unmatched bases: 7. Germline CDR1 is ENHRY and CDR2 is SYGVKD. CDR3 sequence reads: CAISGGLAGGLSEQYF. CDR3 DNA: TGTGCCATCAGTGGGGGACTAGCGGGAGGACTAAGCGAGCAGTACTTC.

The chain combines TRBV18 with TRBJ1-1; 7 bases match TRBD1. In germline, CDR1 is KGHSH, CDR2 LQKENI. After removal of 2 bases from V and 3 bases from J, the junction contained 3 bases not matched to a gene. The CDR3 runs to 14 residues. The CDR3 DNA reads TGTGCCAGCTCACCATCAGGGGGGGACACTGAAGCTTTCTTT. It yields the protein CASSPSGGDTEAFF.

This clone was seen once. A far larger clone is only one base removed, so a read error is likely. The chain couples TRBV7-9 to TRBJ1-3, with D possibly being TRBD1 (6 bases). This CDR3 has 13 amino acids. V dropped 10 bases and J dropped 3 bases, with 13 bases sitting between them. Germline CDR1 and CDR2: SEHNR and FQNEAQ (reference sequence). CDR3 in amino acids: CAIYGTFGNTIYF. The CDR3 coding sequence is TGTGCCATCTACGGGACATTTGGAAACACCATATATTTT.